The 28 T cell receptor beta chains below all came from one sample that was sequenced in a study of blood T cell repertoires in COVID-19. Only in-frame clones appear in the TCRdb table, and some are missing; sequencing was by immunoSEQ multiplex PCR. The table lists about 110,000 clones, approximately 90% of them singletons, with around 1.1% in the top ten. The material sequenced was peripheral blood. All receptors come from a human donor in a cohort sampled during active COVID-19.

The chain uses TRBV18 and TRBJ1-1, with D possibly matching TRBD1 (6 bases). Trimming took off 4 bases at V and 4 bases at J, with 16 bases between the two ends. The CDR3 is made up of 15 amino acids. Germline V gives CDR1 KGHSH, CDR2 LQKENI. CDR3 in DNA: TGTGCCAGCTCACAACCGGGGGGGCTGGCCACTGAAGCTTTCTTT. Encoded protein: CASSQPGGLATEAFF.

V usage is TRBV5-1 and J usage is TRBJ1-1; unclear D gene. Germline CDR1 is SGHRS and CDR2 is YFSETQ. The CDR3 contains 13 residues. Trimming took 4 bases from V and 11 from J, leaving 18 bases between them. Here the CDR3 DNA reads TGCGCCAGCAGCCCTATGGCGGAGACTTCGGCTTTCTTT. Translation: CASSPMAETSAFF.

The CDR3 loop is CASSSRLDTRGEQYF. The DNA of the CDR3 is TGTGCCAGTAGTTCGCGACTAGACACCCGGGGGGAGCAGTACTTC. The V call is TRBV19, the J call TRBJ2-7, with D possibly TRBD2 on 6 matching bases. Trimming removed 5 bases from V and 7 bases from J, with 21 bases in between. The CDR3 extends over 15 amino acids. The V gene's germline CDR1 is LNHDA and CDR2 SQIVND (reference sequence).

This clone was picked up a small number of times. This chain links TRBV4-1 with TRBJ2-7; 7 positions agree with TRBD2. The CDR3 is 14 amino acids. V trimming: 0 bases; J trimming: 2 bases; junction bases outside the gene matches: 1. In germline, CDR1 is MGHRA, CDR2 YSYEKL. The CDR3 DNA is TGCGCCAGCAGCCAAGAACTAGCGACCTACGAGCAGTACTTC. This gives the protein CASSQELATYEQYF.

The chain combines TRBV28 with TRBJ2-3, with 7 bases lining up with TRBD1. CDR3 size: 15 residues. J lost 2 bases, V lost 4 bases, and 6 bases had no gene match. Germline V gene data show CDR1 as MDHEN and CDR2 as SYDVKM. CDR3 DNA sequence: TGTGCCAGCAGTTCTCCGGGACAGCCCACAGATACGCAGTATTTT. Its protein is CASSSPGQPTDTQYF.

The chain recombines TRBV6-4 with TRBJ2-1; 8 bases match TRBD2. The CDR3 length is 14 residues. The V gene's germline CDR1 is MRHNA and CDR2 SNTAGT. J was trimmed by 8 bases and V by 0 bases; bases with no gene match: 3. CDR3 in amino acids: CASSDSTGGDEQFF. The CDR3, as DNA: TGTGCCAGCAGTGACTCGACGGGGGGGGATGAGCAGTTCTTC.

The rearrangement joins TRBV5-6 to TRBJ2-7; D is unclear. Germline V gives CDR1 SGHDT, CDR2 YYEEEE. The CDR3 consists of 12 residues. Trimming stripped 2 bases from V and 4 bases from J, with 7 bases between. The CDR3 sequence is CASSFAVYEQYF. For the CDR3, the DNA is TGTGCCAGCAGCTTTGCGGTATACGAGCAGTACTTC.

The chain carries TRBV21-1 and TRBJ1-5; the listed D gene, TRBD1, was not tested against the DNA. TRBV21-1 is deemed a pseudogene. The CDR3 loop spans 16 amino acids. The CDR3 region is CASSKGGQGLYQPQHF. The CDR3 nucleotides are TGTGCCAGCAGCAAGGGGGGACAGGGGTTGTATCAGCCCCAGCATTTT.

V and J are TRBV7-3 and TRBJ2-5, with D perhaps matching TRBD1 (5 bases). The V end was cut by 6 bases, the J end by 2 bases, with 10 bases between. Germline V lookup: CDR1 SGHTA, CDR2 FQGTGA. This CDR3 spans 13 amino acids. CDR3 sequence: CASRRTPQETQYF. The CDR3 DNA follows: TGTGCCAGCAGGAGGACACCGCAAGAGACCCAGTACTTC.

This sequence joins TRBV19 and TRBJ1-3; D is unresolved. The germline gives CDR1 LNHDA, CDR2 SQIVND (reference sequence). This CDR3 has 18 residues. The V gene lost 5 bases and the J gene lost 2 bases, with 22 bases spanning the gap. The CDR3 loop reads CASSVLRPGSRTGNTIYF. The CDR3, as DNA: TGTGCCAGTAGTGTCCTACGTCCGGGGTCGAGAACTGGAAACACCATATATTTT. Supplemented by reference TRBV19 and TRBJ1-3, the full variable domain reads DGGITQSPKYLFRKEGQNVTLSCEQNLNHDAMYWYRQDPGQGLRLIYYSQIVNDFQKGDIAEGYSVSREKKESFPLTVTSAQKNPTAFYLCASSVLRPGSRTGNTIYFGEGSWLTVV.

The chain uses TRBV7-9 and TRBJ1-2; TRBD1 agrees at 7 bases. Germline V gene lookup returns CDR1 SEHNR and CDR2 FQNEAQ (reference sequence). CDR3 length: 16 amino acids. Trimming cost V 5 bases and J 5 bases; bases outside gene matches: 14. In DNA form, the CDR3 reads TGTGCCAGCAGCGCAGGCGTTGGGACAGATTCTTATGGCTACACCTTC. Its protein is CASSAGVGTDSYGYTF.

This clone was detected only once. This sequence joins TRBV5-6 and TRBJ2-7; possibly TRBD1 for D (5 bases). This CDR3 region has 13 residues. Trimming stripped 3 bases from V and 5 bases from J, with 12 bases between. Germline V lookup: CDR1 SGHDT, CDR2 YYEEEE. As DNA, the CDR3 is TGTGCCAGCAGCTCTTCAGGGCCGCACGAGCAGTACTTC. It is translated as CASSSSGPHEQYF. The full variable domain, its missing parts supplied by reference TRBV5-6 and TRBJ2-7, is DAGVTQSPTHLIKTRGQQVTLRCSPKSGHDTVSWYQQALGQGPQFIFQYYEEEERQRGNFPDRFSGHQFPNYSSELNVNALLLGDSALYLCASSSSGPHEQYFGPGTRLTVT.

This chain connects TRBV6-1 to TRBJ1-2, with D maybe TRBD1 (5 bases). The CDR3 consists of 17 residues. The germline gives CDR1 MNHNS, CDR2 SASEGT. Trimming removed 4 bases at V and 0 bases at J, with 18 bases between. CDR3: CASSGVRGKQTNYGYTF. The DNA for the CDR3 is TGTGCCAGCAGTGGGGTCCGGGGGAAGCAGACTAACTATGGCTACACCTTC.

This chain uses TRBV5-1 with TRBJ2-1, with D perhaps TRBD2 (6 bases). The CDR3 covers 18 residues. Germline CDR1 and CDR2: SGHRS and YFSETQ. V was pared by 2 bases and J by 0 bases, with 18 bases between. The CDR3 is CASSFPSQETSSYNEQFF. The DNA of the CDR3 is TGCGCCAGCAGCTTTCCTAGCCAGGAGACTAGCTCCTACAATGAGCAGTTCTTC.

The chain has TRBV3-1 (or the pseudogene TRBV3-2) and TRBJ2-1; D is possibly TRBD1 (5 bases). V lost 4 bases to trimming and J lost 4 bases, with 17 bases between them. This CDR3 has 16 amino acids. Per germline, CDR1 LGHDT and CDR2 YNNKEL (reference sequence). CDR3 in amino acids: CASSPVEGAIYNEQFF. The CDR3 DNA reads as TGTGCCAGCAGCCCCGTAGAAGGGGCAATATACAATGAGCAGTTCTTC.

This chain joins TRBV9 and TRBJ1-6; D may be TRBD1 (5 bases). The V and J ends lost 4 bases and 8 bases respectively, with 10 bases between them. The CDR3 loop spans 13 amino acids. In germline, CDR1 is SGDLS, CDR2 YYNGEE. The DNA of the CDR3 is TGTGCCAGCAGCTCGGACACTGATTCACCCCTCCACTTT. Its protein is CASSSDTDSPLHF.

The rearrangement links TRBV5-6 to TRBJ2-3; D perhaps matches TRBD1 (5 bases). CDR3 length equals 16 residues. V lost 5 bases, J lost 0 bases, and 16 bases lay in between. Per the germline V gene, CDR1 is SGHDT and CDR2 is YYEEEE. Here the CDR3 reads CASRPPTRVSTDTQYF. The CDR3 DNA sequence: TGTGCCAGCAGACCCCCAACCAGGGTTAGCACAGATACGCAGTATTTT. Variable domain in full (rest from reference TRBV5-6 and TRBJ2-3): DAGVTQSPTHLIKTRGQQVTLRCSPKSGHDTVSWYQQALGQGPQFIFQYYEEEERQRGNFPDRFSGHQFPNYSSELNVNALLLGDSALYLCASRPPTRVSTDTQYFGPGTRLTVL.

The V and J genes are TRBV7-9 and TRBJ1-2; 7 nucleotides agree with TRBD1. V shed 5 bases, J shed 3 bases, and the junction held 6 bases outside the gene matches. This CDR3 has 14 amino acids. Germline assignment: CDR1 SEHNR and CDR2 FQNEAQ (reference sequence). CDR3 amino acids: CASSPSTGDYGYTF. CDR3 nucleotides: TGTGCCAGCAGCCCCAGCACAGGGGACTATGGCTACACCTTC. Drawing the rest from reference TRBV7-9 and TRBJ1-2, the complete variable domain is DTGVSQNPRHKITKRGQNVTFRCDPISEHNRLYWYRQTLGQGPEFLTYFQNEAQLEKSRLLSDRFSAERPKGSFSTLEIQRTEQGDSAMYLCASSPSTGDYGYTFGSGTRLTVV.

The chain uses TRBV3-1 (or the pseudogene TRBV3-2) and TRBJ2-1, with 8 bases lining up with TRBD1. After removal of 4 bases from V and 5 bases from J, the junction contained 7 bases not matched to a gene. Looked up from germline, CDR1 is LGHDT and CDR2 is YNNKEL (reference sequence). The CDR3 covers 15 residues. For the CDR3, the DNA is TGTGCCAGCAGCCCCCGACAGGGGATAAACAATGAGCAGTTCTTC. It encodes CASSPRQGINNEQFF.

The chain employs TRBV10-2 and TRBJ2-2; 15 bases map to TRBD2. The CDR3 runs to 22 residues. Per the germline V gene, CDR1 is WSHSY and CDR2 is SAAADI. The J segment lost 6 bases and the V segment lost 6 bases, leaving 23 bases of the junction unmatched. As DNA, the CDR3 is TGCGCCAGCAGCCTACCCTCGTTGGGCCGGACTAGCGGGAGGGTGTCCCCCGGGGAGCTGTTTTTT. It yields the protein CASSLPSLGRTSGRVSPGELFF.

The genes are TRBV7-2 and TRBJ2-7, with D maybe TRBD1 (5 bases). This CDR3 is 13 amino acids long. The V gene lost 1 base and the J gene lost 6 bases, with 10 bases spanning the gap. CDR1 SGHTA and CDR2 FQGNSA come from the germline V gene. The CDR3 region is CASSLGAGSEQYF. CDR3 nucleotide sequence: TGTGCCAGCAGCTTAGGCGCAGGGTCCGAGCAGTACTTC.

The chain recombines TRBV19 with TRBJ1-2; tentative D call: TRBD1 (5 bases). There are 16 residues in the CDR3. With 5 bases removed from V and 3 bases from J, the gap between germline ends came to 19 bases. Germline values: CDR1 LNHDA, CDR2 SQIVND (reference sequence). For the CDR3, the DNA is TGTGCCAGTAGTGCCGGGGGGGTAGGGGCTGACTATGGCTACACCTTC. It yields the protein CASSAGGVGADYGYTF.

This chain uses TRBV3-1 (or the pseudogene TRBV3-2) with TRBJ2-1, with TRBD2 matching 13 bases. J was trimmed by 9 bases and V by 1 base; bases with no gene match: 3. From germline, CDR1 is LGHDT and CDR2 YNNKEL (reference sequence). The CDR3 covers 15 residues. DNA of the CDR3: TGTGCCAGCAGCCAAGGGACTAGCGGGAGTCCTGAGCAGTTCTTC. Translation gives CASSQGTSGSPEQFF.

V is TRBV28 and J is TRBJ1-4, with D unclear. Between the trimmed V and J ends, which lost 8 bases and 3 bases, there was a span of 13 bases. The CDR3 has 14 residues. Germline values: CDR1 MDHEN, CDR2 SYDVKM. The CDR3 protein is CASSKSFSNEKLFF. The CDR3, as DNA: TGTGCCAGCTCTAAAAGCTTTTCTAATGAAAAACTGTTTTTT.

The sample holds one count of this clone. The chain joins TRBV3-1 (or the pseudogene TRBV3-2) to TRBJ1-6; D may be TRBD1 (6 bases). V was pared by 2 bases and J by 9 bases, with 17 bases between. There are 16 residues in the CDR3. In germline, CDR1 is LGHDT, CDR2 YNNKEL (reference sequence). The CDR3, as DNA: TGTGCCAGCAGCCAAAGGGGGGCCGGGAGGGTTTCACCCCTCCACTTT. It yields the protein CASSQRGAGRVSPLHF.

The chain employs TRBV7-6 and TRBJ2-3; 8 bases align to TRBD2. Germline trimming cut 1 base from V and 5 bases from J; bases unmatched to any gene: 2. The germline gives CDR1 SGHVS, CDR2 FNYEAQ. This CDR3 is built from 14 residues. As DNA, the CDR3 is TGTGCCAGCAGCTTAGTCGGGGGGGGAGATACGCAGTATTTT. It encodes CASSLVGGGDTQYF.

This clone appeared a few times. The gene calls are TRBV4-2 and TRBJ1-6, with TRBD1 matching over 7 bases. V dropped 1 base and J dropped 3; count of bases not matched to a gene: 3. From germline, CDR1 is LGHNA and CDR2 YNFKEQ. This CDR3 region has 16 residues. The CDR3 DNA reads as TGTGCCAGCAGCCAAGGGACAGGCCTCTATAATTCACCCCTCCACTTT. Amino acid sequence: CASSQGTGLYNSPLHF.

This sequence joins TRBV27 and TRBJ1-2; perhaps TRBD1 as D (5 bases). This CDR3 has 14 residues. The V end was cut by 6 bases, the J end by 5 bases, with 16 bases between. Germline V lookup: CDR1 MNHEY, CDR2 SMNVEV (reference sequence). The CDR3 spells CASRSLGGDYGYTF. CDR3 sequence (DNA): TGTGCCAGCAGATCCCTGGGAGGGGATTATGGCTACACCTTC.